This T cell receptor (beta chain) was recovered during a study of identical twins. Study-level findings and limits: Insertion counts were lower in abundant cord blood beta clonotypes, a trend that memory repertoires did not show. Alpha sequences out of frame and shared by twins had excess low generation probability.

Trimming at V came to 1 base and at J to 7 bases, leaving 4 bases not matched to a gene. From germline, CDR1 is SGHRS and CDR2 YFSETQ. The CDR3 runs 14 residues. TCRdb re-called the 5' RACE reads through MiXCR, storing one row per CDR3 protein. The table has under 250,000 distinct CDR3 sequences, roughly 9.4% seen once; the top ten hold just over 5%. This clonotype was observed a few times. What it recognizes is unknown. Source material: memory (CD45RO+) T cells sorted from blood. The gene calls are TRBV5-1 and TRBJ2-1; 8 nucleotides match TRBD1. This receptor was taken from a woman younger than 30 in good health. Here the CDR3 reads CASSLSTGANEQFF. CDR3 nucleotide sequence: TGCGCCAGCAGCTTGTCGACAGGGGCAAATGAGCAGTTCTTC.